A selection of T cell receptor beta chains follows, all from one sample in a study of shared T cell receptors in the human thymus. Generated by immunoSEQ multiplex PCR, the TCRdb table keeps only in-frame clones and is missing some. The sample includes approximately 730,000 clones, approximately 85% of them seen just once. Separately, the same data were catalogued under a study of human thymus T cells.

Sequenced input: thymocytes. The receptors here all came from a girl under two years old with a congenital heart defect. Both conserved end residues are part of each CDR3. The D gene is left open where the match is weak. Size tells how often a clone was seen (once, few, many) or the class of an expanded clone, and some rows leave it out.

>TRBV29-1|TRBJ1-2|.|.
TGCAGCGTTGAAGAAGCGGGGGCGGACTATGGCTACACCTTC
CSVEEAGADYGYTF
>TRBV10-2|TRBJ2-7|few|.
TGCGCCAGCAGTGAAGCAGGGATCTTGTACGAGCAGTACTTC
CASSEAGILYEQYF
>TRBV6-1|TRBJ2-5|.|.
TGTGCCAGCAGTGGCCTAAGGGGGGGAGGGGAGACCCAGTACTTC
CASSGLRGGGETQYF
>TRBV10-3|TRBJ1-5|.|TRBD1
TGTGCCAGTGGCCCCCCGACAGGGAATAGCAATCAGCCCCAGCATTTT
CASGPPTGNSNQPQHF
>TRBV4-1|TRBJ1-5|.|TRBD1
TGCGCCAGCAGCCAAGCCGCCCCCGCGGGACAGGGGGCTCAGCCCCAGCATTTT
CASSQAAPAGQGAQPQHF
>TRBV9|TRBJ1-5|.|.
TGTGCCAGCAGCGAGCAACCCTACAGTGCTCAGCCCCAGCATTTT
CASSEQPYSAQPQHF
>TRBV4-2|TRBJ2-1|.|TRBD2
TGTGCCAGCAGCCAGGAGACTAGCGGGGGGCGGGATGAGCAGTTCTTC
CASSQETSGGRDEQFF
>TRBV11-2|TRBJ1-4|.|.
TGTGCCAGCAGCTTTACCAGGGATACTAATGAAAAACTGTTTTTT
CASSFTRDTNEKLFF
>TRBV6-1|TRBJ2-7|few|.
TGTGCCAGCAGTGAAGCACATACGGGGTACTACGAGCAGTACTTC
CASSEAHTGYYEQYF
>TRBV6-1|TRBJ2-1|.|TRBD2
TGTGCCAGCAGTGAAGCGCGGGGGGATCTGTACAATGAGCAGTTCTTC
CASSEARGDLYNEQFF
>TRBV27|TRBJ2-7|.|TRBD1
TGTGCCAGCAGTTCGGACAGGGGTACATACGAGCAGTACTTC
CASSSDRGTYEQYF
>TRBV5-1|TRBJ2-5|.|.
TGCGCCAGCAGCTTGGGAACAGCCCAAGAGACCCAGTACTTC
CASSLGTAQETQYF
>TRBV6-6|TRBJ2-7|.|.
TGTGCCAGCAGGGTCTCTCGAGACTACGAGCAGTACTTC
CASRVSRDYEQYF
>TRBV7-9|TRBJ1-1|.|.
TGTGCCAGCAGCCCCCACACGACACTCGGAGCTTTCTTT
CASSPHTTLGAFF
>TRBV5-6|TRBJ1-1|.|.
TGTGCCAGCAGCTTGCCTGGGAGAAACCCCATGAACACTGAAGCTTTCTTT
CASSLPGRNPMNTEAFF
>TRBV7-9|TRBJ2-7|.|.
TGTGCCAGCAGCTCTTACGACGGTCAGGGACTCAAAACCTACGAGCAGTACTTC
CASSSYDGQGLKTYEQYF
>TRBV2|TRBJ2-1|.|.
TGTGCCAGCAGTTTTTGGGGCCCGTACAATGAGCAGTTCTTC
CASSFWGPYNEQFF
>TRBV5-1|TRBJ2-2|.|.
TGCGCCAGCAGTTATGGGGGGGGACAGGTGAAGACCGGGGAGCTGTTTTTT
CASSYGGGQVKTGELFF
>TRBV12-5|TRBJ1-2|.|.
TGTGCTAGTGGTTTGCAGGGGACCCAGGGCTACACCTTC
CASGLQGTQGYTF
>TRBV5-1|TRBJ1-2|once|.
TGCGCCAGCAGCTTGAGCGAGAGGGTTTCAAACTATGGCTACACCTTC
CASSLSERVSNYGYTF
>TRBV6-5|TRBJ1-1|few|TRBD1
TGTGCCAGCAGTTACAGGGGACAGGATGACACTGAAGCTTTCTTT
CASSYRGQDDTEAFF
>TRBV29-1|TRBJ1-2|few|TRBD1
TGCAGCGTTGAGGCGGGACAGCGCCTGGGCTACACCTTC
CSVEAGQRLGYTF
>TRBV4-1|TRBJ2-5|.|TRBD2
TGCGCCAGCAGCCCGCCTCGTGATAGCGGGGGCCAGGGGGAGACCCAGTACTTC
CASSPPRDSGGQGETQYF
>TRBV5-6|TRBJ2-6|.|.
TGTGCCAGCAGCTTGGCCTTGACAGGTCCTGGGGCCAACGTCCTGACTTTC
CASSLALTGPGANVLTF
>TRBV9|TRBJ2-1|few|TRBD1
TGTGCCAGCAGCGGCAACAGACAGGGATGGGGTGAGCAGTTCTTC
CASSGNRQGWGEQFF
>TRBV10-3|TRBJ1-2|.|.
TGTGCCATTAAACAGGGAAAGAGAAAGGGCAACTATGGCTACACCTTC
CAIKQGKRKGNYGYTF
>TRBV7-9|TRBJ1-1|.|TRBD1
TGTGCCAGCAGCTTAAAGGCCCGGGACAGATCGAACACTGAAGCTTTCTTT
CASSLKARDRSNTEAFF
>TRBV5-6|TRBJ1-4|.|.
TGTGCCAGCAGCTTGTTGGGGGGGGCGAAACTGTTTTTT
CASSLLGGAKLFF
>TRBV14|TRBJ1-2|.|.
TGTGCCAGCAGTCCGGGACACGCCGTTGGCTACACCTTC
CASSPGHAVGYTF
>TRBV19|TRBJ1-2|.|TRBD1
TGTGCCAGTAGTATAGTATCTCCTCGTTGGACAGGGATTAACTATGGCTACACCTTC
CASSIVSPRWTGINYGYTF
>TRBV28|TRBJ1-4|.|.
TGTGCCAGCAGTTTGGACAGTGCAACTAATGAAAAACTGTTTTTT
CASSLDSATNEKLFF
>TRBV11-2|TRBJ2-1|.|TRBD2
TGTGCCAGCAGCTTAGGGGTAGCGGGGAGCAGCTCCTACAATGAGCAGTTCTTC
CASSLGVAGSSSYNEQFF
>TRBV4-3|TRBJ2-7|.|.
TGCGCCAGCAGCCAAAGGGGGGGCCTGGGGGGTCCCGAGCAGTACTTC
CASSQRGGLGGPEQYF
>TRBV5-1|TRBJ2-7|few|.
TGCGCCAGCAGCCCCACGCCGGGGTCGTGTGGGGAGCAGTACTTC
CASSPTPGSCGEQYF
>TRBV4-3|TRBJ2-4|.|.
TGCGCCAGCAGCCGACGCCCATCTCCCCCTAGGGGGAACGTAAACATTCAGTACTTC
CASSRRPSPPRGNVNIQYF
>TRBV7-9|TRBJ2-6|.|.
TGTGCCAGCAGCTTAGCGCTACGGTCCCCTGGGGCCAACGTCCTGACTTTC
CASSLALRSPGANVLTF
>TRBV7-9|TRBJ1-2|.|.
TGTGCCAGCAGCACCAGGACAGACGGCTATGGCTACACCTTC
CASSTRTDGYGYTF
>TRBV9|TRBJ2-3|.|TRBD2
TGTGCCAGCAGCGTAGAACTAGCGGAGAGCACAGATACGCAGTATTTT
CASSVELAESTDTQYF
>TRBV4-1|TRBJ1-4|.|TRBD1
TGCGCCAGCAGCCAAGATCAGACGACAGGGGGAGGAACTAATGAAAAACTGTTTTTT
CASSQDQTTGGGTNEKLFF
>TRBV12-5|TRBJ1-2|.|.
TGTGCTAGTGGACAGGGAGCCACTAACTATGGCTACACCTTC
CASGQGATNYGYTF
>TRBV5-1|TRBJ2-5|.|TRBD1
TGCGCCAGCAGCACCAGGGGGCAAGAGACCCAGTACTTC
CASSTRGQETQYF
>TRBV11-2|TRBJ2-7|.|.
TGTGCCAGCAGCTTGCTGGAAAGGAGACCCGATGAGCAGTACTTC
CASSLLERRPDEQYF
>TRBV7-2|TRBJ2-7|.|TRBD1
TGTGCCAGCAGTTCTGACAGGGTATACGAGCAGTACTTC
CASSSDRVYEQYF